This T cell receptor (beta chain) was identified in a study of blood T cell repertoires in COVID-19. The CDR3 is 16 amino acids. CDR1 is MGHRA, CDR2 YSYEKL, per germline. The V end lost 0 bases, the J end lost 1 base, and 10 bases lay between the germline ends. Sequencing used immunoSEQ multiplex PCR; TCRdb keeps in-frame clones, though not all of them. The sample has 60,000 to 90,000 clones; more than 60% are singletons. The sample was peripheral blood. The origin of this receptor is a man between 60 and 75 years old with acute or convalescent COVID-19. The rearrangement links TRBV4-1 to TRBJ1-5; maybe TRBD1 (5 bases). CDR3 DNA sequence: TGCGCCAGCAGCCAAGACGGGGGGGGGAGCAATCAGCCCCAGCATTTT. Translated: CASSQDGGGSNQPQHF.